The T cell receptor (beta chain) described here comes from a study of radiation and T cells in renal cell carcinoma. A note on this clone: Its cognate antigen is unknown.

Study-level findings and limits: Only small tumor regions of around 1 g were sampled. Compared with controls, irradiated tumors showed greater TCR clonality.

Produced via immunoSEQ multiplex PCR; TCRdb's table is partial and in-frame only. The repertoire holds about 20,000 clones, with approximately 60% as singletons. Treatment noted: 15 Gy SBRT to primary tumor, nephrectomy 4 weeks later. Nephrectomy followed 15 Gy stereotactic body radiation by 4 weeks. Material: tumor tissue, obtained from a patient whose treatment included radiotherapy and nephrectomy. This clonotype originated in a woman aged 70-85 years with renal cell carcinoma.

The CDR3 loop reads CASSQGANTEAFF. CDR3 bases: TGCGCCAGCAGCCAAGGGGCGAACACTGAAGCTTTCTTT. This chain links TRBV4-3 with TRBJ1-1; D is unclear. The V end lost 1 base, the J end lost 1 base, and 4 bases lay between the germline ends. This CDR3 has 13 amino acids. Germline CDR1 is LGHNA and CDR2 is YSLEER.